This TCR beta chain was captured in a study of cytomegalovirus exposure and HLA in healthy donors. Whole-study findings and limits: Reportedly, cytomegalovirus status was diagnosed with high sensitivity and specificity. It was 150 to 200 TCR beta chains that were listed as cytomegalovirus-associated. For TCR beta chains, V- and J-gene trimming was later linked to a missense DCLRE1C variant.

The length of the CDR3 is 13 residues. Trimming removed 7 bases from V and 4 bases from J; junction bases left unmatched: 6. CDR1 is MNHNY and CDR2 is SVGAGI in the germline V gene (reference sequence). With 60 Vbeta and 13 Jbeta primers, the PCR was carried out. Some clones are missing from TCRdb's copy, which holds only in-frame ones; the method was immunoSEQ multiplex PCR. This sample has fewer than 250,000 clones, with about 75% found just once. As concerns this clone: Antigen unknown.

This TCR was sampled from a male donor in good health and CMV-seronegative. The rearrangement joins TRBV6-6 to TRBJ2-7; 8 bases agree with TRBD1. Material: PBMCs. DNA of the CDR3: TGTGCCAGCACCCGGGACAGGAAGTACGAGCAGTACTTC. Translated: CASTRDRKYEQYF.